This T cell receptor beta chain was captured by sequencing in a study of T cell responses to AZD1222 COVID-19 vaccine. Study-wide points: Only a handful of individuals given AZD1222 were seropositive at baseline. Sampling captured repertoires only after the peak T cell response. The study found Spike-specific TCR breadth and depth rose after two AZD1222 doses.

The CDR3 runs to 14 residues. With 0 bases removed from V and 6 bases from J, the gap between germline ends came to 8 bases. The germline CDR1 and CDR2 sequences are KGHSH and LQKENI. The protocol was immunoSEQ multiplex PCR, while the TCRdb copy is restricted to in-frame clones and leaves out a portion. The sample comprises roughly 140,000 clones, about 93% of which are singletons, and approximately 2.9% rests with the top ten. Of note for this clone: The antigen is undetermined.

This receptor was obtained from an adult in good health. The source material was peripheral blood, sampled on day 0 of MenACWY control vaccination. The chain employs TRBV18 and TRBJ2-2; no firm D call. The CDR3 loop reads CASSPPGLAGELFF. The CDR3 region has the DNA TGTGCCAGCTCACCACCAGGGTTGGCCGGGGAGCTGTTTTTT.